The rows below give T cell receptor beta chains drawn from one sample of a study of T cells in Graves' hyperthyroidism and ophthalmopathy. TCRdb recomputed calls from the multiplex PCR reads with MiXCR, one row per CDR3 protein. The profile shows roughly 260,000 distinct CDR3 sequences, about 14% of them singletons. The sample consisted of blood. All receptors derive from a woman aged 40 to 50 with Graves' hyperthyroidism that later progressed to Graves' ophthalmopathy. Each CDR3 is given with its conserved first and last residue.

v_call cdr3_aa
TRBV15 CATSRDSPEQYF
TRBV30 CAWSVPGSGASYNEQFF
TRBV5-1 CASSPGRANTEAFF
TRBV10-2 CASSVMRGLTYEQYF
TRBV10-2 CASERGGSYNEQFF
TRBV11-2 CASRRPAGVLGETQYF
TRBV6-1 CATGRFTEAFF
TRBV20-1 CSAPWDSSYEQYF
TRBV29-1 CSVTETAGELFF
TRBV19 CASSAGGGVRLTHTEAFF
TRBV2 CASLDTGQSFFSGNTIYF
TRBV6-1 CASSEIRGTFFAYEQYF
TRBV5-1 CASSQSSVPNTGELFF
TRBV6-1 CASRTLAALGNTEAFF
TRBV11-2 CASSVHQDYEQYF
TRBV27 CASAELASSYEQYF
TRBV30 CAWSVGGHNSPLHF
TRBV28 CASSLIAGTSGTDTQYF
TRBV5-1 CASSLAGQIYEQYF
TRBV20-1 CSAKRWDRPNTEAFF